The 29 T cell receptor beta chains below all came from one sample that was sequenced in a study of blood T cell repertoires in COVID-19. Only in-frame clones appear in the TCRdb table, and some are missing; sequencing was by immunoSEQ multiplex PCR. The repertoire holds about 110,000 clones, with 75% to 90% as singletons. Input material: peripheral blood. The source is a woman in her sixties with COVID-19, enrolled during active disease.

This clone has only a few counts. The V and J genes are TRBV6-6 and TRBJ2-1, with 7 bases aligning to TRBD2. V trimming: 8 bases; J trimming: 3 bases; junction bases outside the gene matches: 7. Germline V gives CDR1 MNHNY, CDR2 SVGAGI (reference sequence). The CDR3 loop spans 14 amino acids. CDR3 in DNA: TGTGCCAGCGCGGGACTACCACGCTACAATGAGCAGTTCTTC. Its protein is CASAGLPRYNEQFF.

This clone appeared once. The chain has TRBV12-3 or TRBV12-4 and TRBJ2-5; D is unclear. The V and J ends lost 6 bases and 1 base respectively, with 9 bases between them. The CDR3 covers 13 residues. The CDR3 loop reads CASRTPVQETQYF. The CDR3, as DNA: TGTGCCAGCAGAACACCCGTCCAAGAGACCCAGTACTTC.

The rearrangement links TRBV2 to TRBJ1-2, with D tentatively TRBD1 (5 bases). The CDR3 has 12 residues. Germline V CDR1 and CDR2: SNHLY, FYNNEI. V lost 11 bases and J lost 6, with 16 bases in between. CDR3 sequence reads: CARTGQGHGYTF. The CDR3 region has the DNA TGTGCCCGCACTGGGCAGGGCCATGGCTACACCTTC. The full variable domain, rest sourced from reference TRBV2 and TRBJ1-2, is EPEVTQTPSHQVTQMGQEVILRCVPISNHLYFYWYRQILGQKVEFLVSFYNNEISEKSEIFDDQFSVERPDGSNFTLKIRSTKLEDSAMYFCARTGQGHGYTFGSGTRLTVV.

This clone was observed once. CDR3 loop: CASKSQGNTGELFF. CDR3 bases: TGTGCCAGCAAGTCTCAGGGGAACACCGGGGAGCTGTTTTTT. The chain links TRBV9 to TRBJ2-2, with D possibly being TRBD1 (5 bases). CDR3 size: 14 residues. Trimming removed 6 bases from V and 1 base from J, with 10 bases in between. Germline CDR1 SGDLS, CDR2 YYNGEE.

The gene calls are TRBV5-4 and TRBJ1-5; 7 bases line up with TRBD1. The germline gives CDR1 SGHNT, CDR2 YYREEE (reference sequence). The V segment lost 0 bases and the J segment 7 bases; nucleotides outside the gene matches: 4. The CDR3 extends over 14 amino acids. CDR3 sequence: CASSLDRGGQPQHF. Here the CDR3 DNA reads TGTGCCAGCAGCTTGGACAGGGGAGGCCAGCCCCAGCATTTT.

This rearrangement joins TRBV9 to TRBJ1-1; D might be TRBD1 (5 bases). This CDR3 has 17 amino acids. The V end lost 3 bases, the J end lost 1 base, and 19 bases lay between the germline ends. CDR1 and CDR2 (germline): SGDLS, YYNGEE. The CDR3 here is CASSANRLPAPNTEAFF. The DNA of the CDR3 is TGTGCCAGCAGCGCAAACAGGCTACCAGCCCCGAACACTGAAGCTTTCTTT.

About this clone: Other DNA sequences in this specimen translate into the identical CDR3. The chain is built from TRBV30 and TRBJ1-1; TRBD1 might be the D (5 bases). Trimming left V 1 base short and J 2 bases short, with 8 bases between. In germline, CDR1 is GTSNPN, CDR2 SVGIG (reference sequence). The CDR3 spans 13 residues. CDR3 coding DNA: TGTGCCTGGAGTGGGCAGGGAAACACTGAAGCTTTCTTT. It is translated as CAWSGQGNTEAFF.

The chain uses TRBV2 and TRBJ1-6; TRBD1 might be the D (5 bases). The CDR3 is 14 amino acids. The V gene's germline CDR1 is SNHLY and CDR2 FYNNEI. V was pared by 3 bases and J by 7 bases, with 10 bases between. The CDR3 nucleotides are TGTGCCAGCAGTGACAGGGTCGGAAATTCACCCCTCCACTTT. Its translation: CASSDRVGNSPLHF.

The chain combines TRBV10-3 with TRBJ2-7; D uncertain. Trimming cost V 7 bases and J 0 bases, with 10 bases left between them. Germline CDR1 ENHRY, CDR2 SYGVKD. There are 13 residues in the CDR3. CDR3 sequence reads: CAIMAAGSYEQYF. CDR3 nucleotide sequence: TGTGCCATCATGGCTGCAGGCTCCTACGAGCAGTACTTC.

The chain combines TRBV7-8 with TRBJ1-3; maybe TRBD1 (5 bases). CDR1 and CDR2 from the germline V gene are SGHVS and FQNEAQ. The CDR3 has 14 amino acids. The V end lost 3 bases, the J end lost 4 bases, and 10 bases lay between the germline ends. As DNA, the CDR3 is TGTGCCAGCAGCTTTGCAGGGAAAGGAAACACCATATATTTT. Translated: CASSFAGKGNTIYF.

The chain combines TRBV5-1 with TRBJ1-2, with D unclear. The length of the CDR3 is 15 residues. The germline V gene has CDR1 SGHRS and CDR2 YFSETQ. Trimming took off 0 bases at V and 0 bases at J, with 9 bases between the two ends. The CDR3 protein is CASSLETTPNYGYTF. The CDR3 region has the DNA TGCGCCAGCAGCTTGGAAACCACTCCTAACTATGGCTACACCTTC.

The chain uses TRBV10-3 and TRBJ1-2; D possibly corresponds to TRBD1 (6 bases). V was cut by 10 bases and J by 6 bases, with 36 bases left in between. This CDR3 contains 19 residues. Germline CDR1 and CDR2: ENHRY and SYGVKD. The CDR3 loop reads CATPKGDVPRNSYYDGYTF. In nucleotides, the CDR3 is TGTGCCACCCCCAAGGGGGATGTCCCCAGGAATAGCTACTACGATGGCTACACCTTC.

V gene TRBV18 combines with J gene TRBJ1-6; tentative D call: TRBD1 (5 bases). This CDR3 comprises 15 residues. V was cut by 1 base and J by 7 bases, with 11 bases left in between. Germline values: CDR1 KGHSH, CDR2 LQKENI. In DNA form, the CDR3 reads TGTGCCAGCTCACCACAGACGGGGGGGAATTCACCCCTCCACTTT. Amino acid sequence: CASSPQTGGNSPLHF.

The chain joins TRBV5-1 to TRBJ2-7; possibly TRBD1 for D (6 bases). Trimming pared 5 bases from V and 6 bases from J, leaving 15 bases between. The germline V gene encodes CDR1 SGHRS and CDR2 YFSETQ. CDR3 length equals 13 residues. CDR3 in DNA: TGCGCCAGCAGGACAACAGGGTTGCGCGAGCAGTACTTC. This sequence encodes CASRTTGLREQYF. The full variable domain, in which reference TRBV5-1 and TRBJ2-7 provide the parts outside the CDR3, is KAGVTQTPRYLIKTRGQQVTLSCSPISGHRSVSWYQQTPGQGLQFLFEYFSETQRNKGNFPGRFSGRQFSNSRSEMNVSTLELGDSALYLCASRTTGLREQYFGPGTRLTVT.

The chain links TRBV24-1 to TRBJ2-7; no reliable D call. V lost 2 bases and J 6 bases, leaving 10 bases between the germline ends. CDR3 length equals 13 residues. Germline CDR1 KGHDR, CDR2 SFDVKD. CDR3 in amino acids: CATSDSGYAEQYF. DNA of the CDR3: TGTGCCACCAGTGATTCAGGTTACGCCGAGCAGTACTTC.

This clone was seen once. The chain combines TRBV7-8 with TRBJ1-4; a weak D match, TRBD1 (5 bases). V was cut by 5 bases and J by 2 bases, with 15 bases left in between. Germline loops: CDR1 SGHVS, CDR2 FQNEAQ. The CDR3 has 16 amino acids. The DNA of the CDR3 is TGTGCCAGCAGCAACATCGTTGGGGCGACTAATGAAAAACTGTTTTTT. This translates into CASSNIVGATNEKLFF.

The chain recombines TRBV19 with TRBJ2-7; maybe TRBD2 (7 bases). V lost 2 bases and J 2 bases, leaving 13 bases between the germline ends. CDR3 length: 15 residues. Germline V gene data show CDR1 as LNHDA and CDR2 as SQIVND (reference sequence). The CDR3 protein is CASSIKGGPPYEQYF. CDR3 coding DNA: TGTGCCAGTAGTATAAAGGGGGGGCCCCCCTACGAGCAGTACTTC.

The rearrangement uses TRBV6-1 and TRBJ1-4; 8 nucleotides line up with TRBD1. The CDR3 has 16 residues. The ends lost 3 bases at V and 3 bases at J; junction bases unmatched: 6. The germline V gene encodes CDR1 MNHNS and CDR2 SASEGT. Here the CDR3 reads CASSEAGQGPNEKLFF. CDR3 DNA sequence: TGTGCCAGCAGTGAGGCCGGACAGGGCCCTAATGAAAAACTGTTTTTT.

V is TRBV10-1 and J is TRBJ2-1, with 9 bases that match TRBD2. Germline CDR1 WNHNN, CDR2 SYGVQD (reference sequence). V lost 2 bases to trimming and J lost 8 bases; unmatched junction nucleotides: 7. This CDR3 comprises 15 residues. The CDR3 DNA reads as TGCGCCAGCAGTGAGATAATAGCGGGGGACTATGAGCAGTTCTTC. It translates to CASSEIIAGDYEQFF.

The count of this clone is one. The rearrangement joins TRBV15 to TRBJ2-5; TRBD2 might be the D (5 bases). Germline lookup yields CDR1 LNHNV and CDR2 YYDKDF (reference sequence). V was trimmed by 7 bases and J by 1 base, leaving 22 bases between them. The CDR3 extends over 17 amino acids. DNA for the CDR3: TGTGCCACCATGGACTCTCAACCCGAATGGGCCCAAGAGACCCAGTACTTC. Its protein product is CATMDSQPEWAQETQYF.

The genes are TRBV5-1 and TRBJ2-1; the match to TRBD2 covers 10 bases. The V segment lost 0 bases and the J segment 2 bases; nucleotides outside the gene matches: 5. Per germline, CDR1 SGHRS and CDR2 YFSETQ. The CDR3 loop spans 17 amino acids. CDR3 bases: TGCGCCAGCAGCTTGGGTGTAGCGGGGGGAACCTACAATGAGCAGTTCTTC. The encoded protein is CASSLGVAGGTYNEQFF.

The chain employs TRBV4-2 and TRBJ2-1; 13 bases agree with TRBD2. The CDR3 sequence is 17 residues long. In germline, CDR1 is LGHNA, CDR2 YNFKEQ. After removal of 1 base from V and 8 bases from J, the junction contained 8 bases not matched to a gene. The CDR3 nucleotides are TGTGCCAGCAGCCAAGGTGTCACTAGCGGGGGGGCCGATGAGCAGTTCTTC. Protein sequence: CASSQGVTSGGADEQFF.

This clone was counted once. V usage is TRBV11-2 and J usage is TRBJ2-7; perhaps TRBD2 as D (6 bases). Germline-derived CDR1 and CDR2 are SGHAT and FQNNGV. The CDR3 has 15 residues. V lost 1 base to trimming and J lost 5 bases, with 15 bases between them. This CDR3 reads CASSLVWGGVHEQYF. Written as DNA, the CDR3 is TGTGCCAGCAGCTTAGTCTGGGGAGGAGTCCACGAGCAGTACTTC.

The CDR3 DNA follows: TGTGCCAGTAGTCCCGACAGGGCCTATGGCTACACCTTC. Translation: CASSPDRAYGYTF. V is TRBV19 and J is TRBJ1-2; TRBD1 agrees at 7 bases. The CDR3 spans 13 residues. The germline gives CDR1 LNHDA, CDR2 SQIVND (reference sequence). V shed 5 bases and J 4 bases; nucleotides not matched to a gene: 4.

The chain links TRBV2 to TRBJ1-5, with TRBD1 as a possible D gene (6 bases). Germline lookup yields CDR1 SNHLY and CDR2 FYNNEI. This CDR3 has 16 amino acids. The germline V and J ends were trimmed by 5 bases and 0 bases, with 14 bases remaining between them. CDR3: CASSPDRSYSNQPQHF. CDR3 bases: TGTGCCAGCAGTCCGGACAGATCCTATAGCAATCAGCCCCAGCATTTT.

This rearrangement joins TRBV4-3 to TRBJ2-1; TRBD2 agrees at 9 bases. V trimming: 1 base; J trimming: 7 bases; junction bases outside the gene matches: 26. The CDR3 is made up of 22 amino acids. Germline V gives CDR1 LGHNA, CDR2 YSLEER. In nucleotides, the CDR3 is TGCGCCAGCAGCCAAGGGTATACACCCGGGAATCGCCTAGCGGGGAGTTGGAATGAGCAGTTCTTC. Encoded protein: CASSQGYTPGNRLAGSWNEQFF.

This clone was counted only a few times. V gene TRBV19 combines with J gene TRBJ1-5; the D is unclear. The ends were cut back, 7 bases at V and 4 bases at J, with 11 bases in the middle. CDR1 and CDR2 (germline): LNHDA, SQIVND (reference sequence). The CDR3 is 13 residues long. The CDR3 region has the DNA TGTGCCAGTACCGGCTCCAGGAATCAGCCCCAGCATTTT. This encodes CASTGSRNQPQHF.

This chain joins TRBV7-8 and TRBJ2-2, with TRBD2 matching 8 bases. V gave up 6 bases and J gave up 5 bases; unmatched junction bases: 5. The CDR3 length is 14 residues. Germline CDR1 is SGHVS and CDR2 is FQNEAQ. The CDR3 spells CASSPRGATGELFF. The CDR3 coding sequence is TGTGCCAGCAGTCCGCGGGGGGCGACCGGGGAGCTGTTTTTT.

The CDR3 loop is CASSTSTSGGEKTQYF. In DNA form, the CDR3 reads TGCGCCAGCAGCACATCGACTAGCGGGGGGGAAAAGACCCAGTACTTC. The chain carries TRBV5-1 and TRBJ2-5; 14 bases map to TRBD2. This CDR3 is built from 16 residues. Trimming cost V 4 bases and J 6 bases; bases outside gene matches: 8. Germline V gives CDR1 SGHRS, CDR2 YFSETQ.